The next 19 T cell receptor beta chains were all read from a single sample in a study of blood T cell repertoires in COVID-19. The assay was immunoSEQ multiplex PCR, and TCRdb's table has in-frame clones only and misses some. The sample contains a few hundred thousand clones, about 91% of which appear only once. Sequencing input: PBMCs or T cells enriched from blood (not recorded which). The receptors stem from a woman aged 35 to 49 who had recovered from COVID-19.

This clone showed up just once. The junction departs from the called germline gene at one end, perhaps through a read error. The V call is TRBV7-7, the J call TRBJ2-7, with 7 bases lining up with TRBD2. CDR1 and CDR2 (germline): SSHAT, FNYEAQ (reference sequence). The CDR3 has 13 amino acids. This chain's CDR3 is CASSLSAGDEQYF. The DNA for the CDR3 is TGTGCTAGCAGCTTATCCGCGGGGGACGAGCAGTACTTC.

The J gene is TRBJ2-7, the V gene TRBV5-1; TRBD1 is a possible D gene (6 bases). Per germline, CDR1 SGHRS and CDR2 YFSETQ. This CDR3 comprises 15 residues. The V gene lost 2 bases and the J gene lost 2 bases, with 14 bases spanning the gap. Written as DNA, the CDR3 is TGCGCCAGCAGCTTAGGGGCAGGGGAAACCTACGAGCAGTACTTC. Protein product: CASSLGAGETYEQYF. The variable domain in full, with the rest retrieved from reference TRBV5-1 and TRBJ2-7, is KAGVTQTPRYLIKTRGQQVTLSCSPISGHRSVSWYQQTPGQGLQFLFEYFSETQRNKGNFPGRFSGRQFSNSRSEMNVSTLELGDSALYLCASSLGAGETYEQYFGPGTRLTVT.

The chain joins TRBV29-1 to TRBJ2-1, with 7 bases matching TRBD2. V dropped 1 base and J dropped 4; count of bases not matched to a gene: 7. The germline V gene has CDR1 SQVTM and CDR2 ANQGSEA. The CDR3 length is 15 residues. CDR3 loop: CSVEALAVVYNEQFF. CDR3 in DNA: TGCAGCGTTGAAGCTCTAGCGGTTGTTTACAATGAGCAGTTCTTC.

The chain couples TRBV7-3 to TRBJ1-1; D may be TRBD1 (6 bases). CDR3 length: 14 amino acids. Per the germline V gene, CDR1 is SGHTA and CDR2 is FQGTGA. The V end lost 5 bases, the J end lost 4 bases, and 14 bases lay between the germline ends. The CDR3 DNA is TGTGCCAGCAGCCCCTCGGGACAACCCACTGAAGCTTTCTTT. Residues: CASSPSGQPTEAFF.

V and J are TRBV12-3 or TRBV12-4 and TRBJ2-2; the D is unclear. Trimming took 6 bases from V and 2 from J, leaving 7 bases between them. The CDR3 loop spans 13 amino acids. CDR3: CASRKHNTGELFF. The CDR3 nucleotides read TGTGCCAGCAGGAAACATAACACCGGGGAGCTGTTTTTT.

The genes are TRBV9 and TRBJ2-1; 10 bases fit TRBD2. Germline V gives CDR1 SGDLS, CDR2 YYNGEE. V shed 3 bases and J 8 bases; nucleotides not matched to a gene: 14. This CDR3 is built from 17 residues. Here the CDR3 DNA reads TGTGCCAGCAGCGCGCCACTAGCGGGGTCAAAGGGGGATGAGCAGTTCTTC. Encoded protein: CASSAPLAGSKGDEQFF.

The V gene is TRBV2, the J gene TRBJ2-4; D is uncertain. CDR1 and CDR2 from the germline V gene are SNHLY and FYNNEI. CDR3 length equals 15 residues. The V end was cut by 6 bases, the J end by 9 bases, with 21 bases between. CDR3: CASRPSRPRTGIQYF. The CDR3 coding sequence is TGTGCCAGCAGGCCTAGTCGGCCCCGCACCGGCATTCAGTACTTC. The complete variable domain, with remaining parts taken from reference TRBV2 and TRBJ2-4, reads EPEVTQTPSHQVTQMGQEVILRCVPISNHLYFYWYRQILGQKVEFLVSFYNNEISEKSEIFDDQFSVERPDGSNFTLKIRSTKLEDSAMYFCASRPSRPRTGIQYFGAGTRLSVL.

This clone was observed at least ten times. The chain recombines TRBV5-4 with TRBJ2-6, with 7 positions matching TRBD1. Germline loops: CDR1 SGHNT, CDR2 YYREEE (reference sequence). The trim removed 4 bases at V and 2 bases at J, leaving 0 bases unmatched. The CDR3 loop spans 14 amino acids. This CDR3 is CASSTGAGANVLTF. The CDR3 nucleotides read TGTGCCAGCAGCACAGGGGCTGGGGCCAACGTCCTGACTTTC.

The gene calls are TRBV7-9 and TRBJ1-1; D remains ambiguous. The CDR3 covers 15 residues. The germline V gene encodes CDR1 SEHNR and CDR2 FQNEAQ (reference sequence). V lost 1 base to trimming and J lost 0 bases, with 9 bases between them. The CDR3 nucleotides read TGTGCCAGCAGCTTAGACAGTTACATGAACACTGAAGCTTTCTTT. Translated, it gives CASSLDSYMNTEAFF.

This rearrangement joins TRBV4-2 to TRBJ2-5; D is unclear. The CDR3 covers 13 residues. V was trimmed by 3 bases and J by 5 bases, leaving 10 bases between them. Germline V lookup: CDR1 LGHNA, CDR2 YNFKEQ. The CDR3 is CASSQEYGETQYF. The CDR3 DNA reads as TGTGCCAGCAGCCAGGAGTACGGCGAGACCCAGTACTTC.

V gene TRBV7-6 combines with J gene TRBJ2-7; TRBD2 matches at 10 bases. Germline values: CDR1 SGHVS, CDR2 FNYEAQ. The CDR3 consists of 17 residues. V trimming: 0 bases; J trimming: 2 bases; junction bases outside the gene matches: 7. CDR3 DNA sequence: TGTGCCAGCAGCTTAGCGACTAGCGGGCCTCCAACCTACGAGCAGTACTTC. Encoded protein: CASSLATSGPPTYEQYF.

The chain links TRBV19 to TRBJ1-5; maybe TRBD1 (6 bases). CDR1 LNHDA and CDR2 SQIVND come from the germline V gene (reference sequence). Trimming shortened V by 5 bases and J by 9 bases, and 20 bases separated the two germline ends. The CDR3 is made up of 15 amino acids. The CDR3 DNA follows: TGTGCCAGTAGTGAAGGTGGCAGGGGCGGCCCGCCCCAGCATTTT. It specifies CASSEGGRGGPPQHF.

The rearrangement links TRBV15 to TRBJ2-6, with D tentatively TRBD1 (5 bases). Trimming removed 2 bases from V and 4 bases from J, with 12 bases in between. The CDR3 runs 16 residues. Germline V gene lookup returns CDR1 LNHNV and CDR2 YYDKDF (reference sequence). The CDR3 DNA sequence: TGTGCCACCAGCAGATCGCAGGGCTACGGGGCCAACGTCCTGACTTTC. It is translated as CATSRSQGYGANVLTF.

This rearrangement joins TRBV4-3 to TRBJ1-2, with TRBD1 identical over 8 bases. J was trimmed by 8 bases and V by 1 base; bases with no gene match: 12. The germline CDR1 and CDR2 sequences are LGHNA and YSLEER. The CDR3 runs to 16 residues. CDR3 sequence reads: CASSQAGGENLRGYTF. CDR3 coding DNA: TGCGCCAGCAGCCAAGCAGGGGGCGAGAATCTGCGCGGCTACACCTTC.

This rearrangement joins TRBV9 to TRBJ2-1, with 7 bases identical to TRBD2. CDR1 and CDR2 from the germline V gene are SGDLS and YYNGEE. This CDR3 has 15 residues. J was trimmed by 5 bases and V by 3 bases; bases with no gene match: 8. CDR3 sequence reads: CASSASGNYHNEQFF. As DNA, the CDR3 is TGTGCCAGCAGCGCAAGCGGGAACTATCACAATGAGCAGTTCTTC.

This clone was observed at least ten times. The V and J genes are TRBV9 and TRBJ2-1; 9 nucleotides match TRBD2. The ends lost 4 bases at V and 0 bases at J; junction bases unmatched: 11. CDR1 and CDR2 (germline): SGDLS, YYNGEE. The CDR3 contains 18 residues. CDR3 in DNA: TGTGCCAGCAGCCCTAGCGGGGATGCCCCTAGCTCCTACAATGAGCAGTTCTTC. Its translation is CASSPSGDAPSSYNEQFF. The variable domain in full, completed from reference TRBV9 and TRBJ2-1, reads DSGVTQTPKHLITATGQRVTLRCSPRSGDLSVYWYQQSLDQGLQFLIQYYNGEERAKGNILERFSAQQFPDLHSELNLSSLELGDSALYFCASSPSGDAPSSYNEQFFGPGTRLTVL.

The rearrangement joins TRBV28 to TRBJ2-3; D unresolved. CDR3 length equals 13 residues. V was shortened by 9 bases and J by 7 bases, with 17 bases between the two germline ends. Germline V gives CDR1 MDHEN, CDR2 SYDVKM. The CDR3 sequence: CASGLGLENTQYF. The CDR3 nucleotides read TGTGCCAGTGGATTAGGTTTGGAGAATACGCAGTATTTT.

This clone was counted once. The chain employs TRBV2 and TRBJ2-5; 12 bases are shared with TRBD2. CDR1 and CDR2 from the germline V gene are SNHLY and FYNNEI. This CDR3 is built from 15 residues. V dropped 4 bases and J dropped 4; count of bases not matched to a gene: 4. The CDR3 loop is CASSATSGGGETQYF. CDR3 DNA sequence: TGTGCCAGCAGTGCGACTAGCGGGGGAGGAGAGACCCAGTACTTC. The variable domain in full, completed from reference TRBV2 and TRBJ2-5, reads EPEVTQTPSHQVTQMGQEVILRCVPISNHLYFYWYRQILGQKVEFLVSFYNNEISEKSEIFDDQFSVERPDGSNFTLKIRSTKLEDSAMYFCASSATSGGGETQYFGPGTRLLVL.

The chain combines TRBV25-1 with TRBJ1-2; no reliable D call. Looked up from germline, CDR1 is MGHDK and CDR2 is SYGVNS. The ends were cut back, 3 bases at V and 10 bases at J, with 18 bases in the middle. There are 14 residues in the CDR3. CDR3 nucleotides: TGTGCCAGCAGTGAGGGCAGCGGCCCTATTGTCTACACCTTC. This codes for CASSEGSGPIVYTF.